This is a list of T cell receptor beta chains from one sample in a study of vaccination effects on CD4 cells after COVID-19. Produced via immunoSEQ multiplex PCR; TCRdb's table is partial and in-frame only. The sample comprises 62,000 or so clones, 80% of which are singletons, and over 9% rests with the top ten. No antigen has been assigned to these receptors. The material was CD4+ T cells from PBMCs cultured with SARS-CoV-2 spike peptides, obtained before COVID-19 vaccination. These receptors came from a human donor who received a COVID-19 vaccine. Each CDR3 is given with its conserved first and last residue. D genes are given only for firm matches. Rows may omit the clone size; those that give it use once, few, many or a size class.

NA,TRBV5-1,NA,TRBJ2-6,CASSLLGMISGANVLTF,TGCGCCAGCAGCTTGCTAGGGATGATTTCTGGGGCCAACGTCCTGACTTTC
NA,TRBV3-1/TRBV3-2,NA,TRBJ2-1,CASSQQGTYYNEQFF,TGTGCCAGCAGCCAACAAGGGACCTACTACAATGAGCAGTTCTTC
NA,TRBV7-8,NA,TRBJ2-1,CASSLGTPKVSEQFF,TGTGCCAGCAGCTTAGGGACCCCCAAAGTAAGTGAGCAGTTCTTC
NA,TRBV15,NA,TRBJ2-1,CATSRARDEQFF,TGTGCCACCAGCAGAGCAAGAGATGAGCAGTTCTTC
NA,TRBV7-9,NA,TRBJ2-1,CASSLQAGGQFF,TGTGCCAGCAGTTTACAAGCAGGCGGGCAGTTCTTC
TRBD1,TRBV7-2,once,TRBJ1-2,CASSVSGTGINGYTF,TGTGCCAGCAGCGTTTCCGGGACAGGGATCAATGGCTACACCTTC
TRBD1,TRBV9,NA,TRBJ1-4,CASSADRGGEKLFF,TGTGCCAGCAGCGCAGACAGGGGAGGCGAAAAACTGTTTTTT
NA,TRBV12-5,NA,TRBJ2-3,CASGLGSSTDTQYF,TGTGCTAGTGGTTTGGGCTCTAGCACAGATACGCAGTATTTT
NA,TRBV7-9,NA,TRBJ1-2,CASSSRDGRVHGYTF,TGTGCCAGCAGCTCGAGGGACGGTAGAGTTCATGGCTACACCTTC
TRBD2,TRBV10-2,NA,TRBJ2-3,CASSVAGAGDTQYF,TGCGCCAGCAGTGTAGCGGGGGCGGGAGATACGCAGTATTTT
NA,TRBV19,NA,TRBJ2-5,CASSSGVYQETQYF,TGTGCCAGTAGTAGCGGGGTATACCAAGAGACCCAGTACTTC
NA,TRBV6-5,NA,TRBJ2-1,CASSYKPTIPHAEQFF,TGTGCCAGCAGTTACAAGCCCACTATTCCCCATGCGGAGCAGTTCTTC
TRBD1,TRBV3-1/TRBV3-2,few,TRBJ1-3,CASSHRTGTGNTIYF,TGTGCCAGCAGCCACAGGACAGGGACAGGAAACACCATATATTTT
NA,TRBV27,NA,TRBJ1-5,CASSLSGTQPQHF,TGTGCCAGCAGTTTATCGGGGACCCAGCCCCAGCATTTT
NA,TRBV14,few,TRBJ1-6,CASSQAQQYNSPLHF,TGTGCCAGCAGCCAAGCGCAGCAGTATAATTCACCCCTCCACTTT
TRBD1,TRBV24-1,NA,TRBJ2-1,CATSGPGQGPEQFF,TGTGCCACCAGTGGTCCGGGACAGGGTCCCGAGCAGTTCTTC
NA,TRBV7-2,NA,TRBJ2-5,CASSSSWETQYF,TGTGCCAGCAGCTCTTCGTGGGAGACCCAGTACTTC
NA,TRBV20-1,NA,TRBJ1-2,CSARDSGGYTF,TGCAGTGCTAGAGATAGCGGTGGCTACACCTTC
TRBD2,TRBV4-1,NA,TRBJ2-1,CASSKLQGLAGGQSEQFF,TGCGCCAGCAGCAAACTGCAGGGACTAGCGGGGGGGCAGAGTGAGCAGTTCTTC
TRBD2,TRBV19,NA,TRBJ2-3,CASQLAGDYVPTDTQYF,TGTGCCAGCCAACTAGCGGGGGATTATGTGCCCACAGATACGCAGTATTTT
NA,TRBV7-2,NA,TRBJ2-3,CASSSYGGAETQYF,TGTGCCAGCAGCTCCTACGGCGGAGCAGAGACGCAGTATTTT
NA,TRBV25-1,NA,TRBJ2-6,CASSPTGLHSGANVLTF,TGTGCCAGCAGCCCCACAGGATTGCACTCTGGGGCCAACGTCCTGACTTTC
TRBD2,TRBV5-1,NA,TRBJ2-5,CASSRWTSAGIETQYF,TGCGCCAGCAGCCGTTGGACTAGCGCCGGAATAGAGACCCAGTACTTC
NA,TRBV5-1,NA,TRBJ2-1,CASSSQGARGASYNEQFF,TGCGCCAGCAGCTCCCAGGGGGCGCGGGGGGCCTCCTACAATGAGCAGTTCTTC
NA,TRBV15,NA,TRBJ2-5,CATSRDRGLETQYF,TGTGCCACCAGCAGAGATCGGGGGCTCGAGACCCAGTACTTC
NA,TRBV5-1,NA,TRBJ2-2,CASSLTESGELFF,TGCGCCAGCAGCTTGACCGAATCCGGGGAGCTGTTTTTT
NA,TRBV5-1,NA,TRBJ1-2,CASSLGDRYGYTF,TGCGCCAGCAGCTTGGGGGACCGTTATGGCTACACCTTC
TRBD1,TRBV9,NA,TRBJ2-4,CASSAKEGAQNIQYF,TGTGCCAGCAGCGCGAAAGAGGGGGCCCAAAACATTCAGTACTTC
NA,TRBV18,NA,TRBJ1-2,CASSESGGLGYGYTF,TGTGCCAGCTCAGAATCCGGTGGTTTGGGATATGGCTACACCTTC
NA,TRBV6-5,few,TRBJ1-3,CASSYSRADTGNTIYF,TGTGCCAGCAGTTACTCGAGGGCAGACACTGGAAACACCATATATTTT
NA,TRBV7-9,NA,TRBJ2-3,CASSQYATTTDTQYF,TGTGCCAGCAGCCAGTACGCGACAACCACAGATACGCAGTATTTT
NA,TRBV7-3,NA,TRBJ2-5,CASSFGPAQGETQYF,TGTGCCAGCAGCTTTGGCCCTGCCCAAGGAGAGACCCAGTACTTC
NA,TRBV6-1,NA,TRBJ1-6,CASSVLNRVVNSPLHF,TGTGCCAGCAGTGTCCTGAACAGGGTAGTAAATTCACCCCTCCACTTT
NA,TRBV5-1,once,TRBJ1-6,CASSLAFGGFNSPLHF,TGCGCCAGCAGCTTGGCCTTTGGGGGGTTCAATTCACCCCTCCACTTT
NA,TRBV29-1,NA,TRBJ1-2,CSVDKRRDPGNYGYTF,TGCAGCGTTGACAAGCGAAGGGATCCCGGGAACTATGGCTACACCTTC
NA,TRBV7-3,once,TRBJ1-1,CASSSTRGTEAFF,TGTGCCAGCAGCTCGACCCGGGGGACTGAAGCTTTCTTT
TRBD2,TRBV9,few,TRBJ2-5,CASSAGTSGGLQETQYF,TGTGCCAGCAGCGCGGGGACTAGCGGGGGTTTACAAGAGACCCAGTACTTC
NA,TRBV3-1/TRBV3-2,NA,TRBJ2-5,CASSQDSATETQYF,TGTGCCAGCAGCCAAGATTCGGCCACAGAGACCCAGTACTTC
TRBD1,TRBV14,NA,TRBJ1-2,CASSRDRGIGYTF,TGTGCCAGCAGCCGGGACAGGGGGATTGGCTACACCTTC
TRBD1,TRBV4-1,NA,TRBJ2-1,CASSPKTGGLNEQFF,TGCGCCAGCAGCCCAAAGACAGGGGGCTTAAATGAGCAGTTCTTC